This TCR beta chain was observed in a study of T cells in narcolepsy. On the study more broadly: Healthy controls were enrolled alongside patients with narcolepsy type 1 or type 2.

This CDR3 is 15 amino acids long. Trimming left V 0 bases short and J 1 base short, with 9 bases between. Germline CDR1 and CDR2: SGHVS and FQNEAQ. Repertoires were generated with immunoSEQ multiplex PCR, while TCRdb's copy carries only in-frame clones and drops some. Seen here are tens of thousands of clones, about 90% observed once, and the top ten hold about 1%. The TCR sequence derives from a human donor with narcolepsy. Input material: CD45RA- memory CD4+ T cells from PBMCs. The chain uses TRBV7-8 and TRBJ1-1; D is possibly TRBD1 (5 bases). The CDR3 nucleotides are TGTGCCAGCAGCTTAGCGTGGGGGTCGAACACTGAAGCTTTCTTT. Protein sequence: CASSLAWGSNTEAFF. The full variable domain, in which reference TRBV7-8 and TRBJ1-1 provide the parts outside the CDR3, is GAGVSQSPRYKVAKRGQDVALRCDPISGHVSLFWYQQALGQGPEFLTYFQNEAQLDKSGLPSDRFFAERPEGSVSTLKIQRTQQEDSAVYLCASSLAWGSNTEAFFGQGTRLTVV.